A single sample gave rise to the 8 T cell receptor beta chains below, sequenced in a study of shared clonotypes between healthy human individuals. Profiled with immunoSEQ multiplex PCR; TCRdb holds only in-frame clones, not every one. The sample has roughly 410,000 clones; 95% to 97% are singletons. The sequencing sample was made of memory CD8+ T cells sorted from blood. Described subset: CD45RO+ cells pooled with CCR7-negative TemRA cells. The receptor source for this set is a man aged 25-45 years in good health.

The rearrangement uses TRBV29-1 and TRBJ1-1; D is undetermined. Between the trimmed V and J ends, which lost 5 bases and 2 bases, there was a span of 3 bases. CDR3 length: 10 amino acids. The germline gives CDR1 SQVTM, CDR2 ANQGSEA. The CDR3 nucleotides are TGCAGCGTTCTTAACACTGAAGCTTTCTTT. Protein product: CSVLNTEAFF.

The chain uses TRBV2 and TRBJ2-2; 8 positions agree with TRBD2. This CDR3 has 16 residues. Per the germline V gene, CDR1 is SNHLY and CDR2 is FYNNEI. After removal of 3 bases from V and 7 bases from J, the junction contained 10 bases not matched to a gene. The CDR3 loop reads CASSDPRGGRNGELFF. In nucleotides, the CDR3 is TGTGCCAGCAGTGACCCACGCGGCGGGAGGAACGGGGAGCTGTTTTTT.

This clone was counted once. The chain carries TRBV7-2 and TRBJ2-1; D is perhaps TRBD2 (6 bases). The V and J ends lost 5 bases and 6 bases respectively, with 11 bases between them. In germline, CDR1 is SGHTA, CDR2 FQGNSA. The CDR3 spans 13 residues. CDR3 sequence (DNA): TGTGCCAGCAGCCGTCGACTAGTCAATGAGCAGTTCTTC. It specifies CASSRRLVNEQFF. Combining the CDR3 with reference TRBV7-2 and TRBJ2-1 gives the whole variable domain GAGVSQSPSNKVTEKGKDVELRCDPISGHTALYWYRQSLGQGLEFLIYFQGNSAPDKSGLPSDRFSAERTGGSVSTLTIQRTQQEDSAVYLCASSRRLVNEQFFGPGTRLTVL.

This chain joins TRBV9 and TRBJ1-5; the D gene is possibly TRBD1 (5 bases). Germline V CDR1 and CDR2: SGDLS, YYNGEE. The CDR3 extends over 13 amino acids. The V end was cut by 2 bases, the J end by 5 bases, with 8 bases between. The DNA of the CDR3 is TGTGCCAGCAGCGTTGGGGCCCATCAGCCCCAGCATTTT. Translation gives CASSVGAHQPQHF.

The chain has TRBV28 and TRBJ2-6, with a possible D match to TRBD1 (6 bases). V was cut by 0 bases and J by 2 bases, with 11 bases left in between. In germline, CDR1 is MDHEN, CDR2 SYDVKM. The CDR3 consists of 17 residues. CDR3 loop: CASSLWAGVPGANVLTF. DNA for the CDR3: TGTGCCAGCAGTTTATGGGCAGGGGTCCCTGGGGCCAACGTCCTGACTTTC.

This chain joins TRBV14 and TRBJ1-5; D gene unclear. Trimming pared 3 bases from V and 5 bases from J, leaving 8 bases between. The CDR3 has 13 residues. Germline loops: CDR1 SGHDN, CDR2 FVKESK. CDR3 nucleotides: TGTGCCAGCAGCCAGGGTCTTTATCAGCCCCAGCATTTT. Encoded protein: CASSQGLYQPQHF. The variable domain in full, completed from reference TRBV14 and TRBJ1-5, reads EAGVTQFPSHSVIEKGQTVTLRCDPISGHDNLYWYRRVMGKEIKFLLHFVKESKQDESGMPNNRFLAERTGGTYSTLKVQPAELEDSGVYFCASSQGLYQPQHFGDGTRLSIL.

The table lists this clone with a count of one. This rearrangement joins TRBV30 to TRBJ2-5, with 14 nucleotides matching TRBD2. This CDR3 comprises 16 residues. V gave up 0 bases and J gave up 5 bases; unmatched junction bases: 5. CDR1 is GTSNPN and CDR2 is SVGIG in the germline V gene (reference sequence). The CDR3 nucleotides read TGTGCCTGGAGTGTGGGGGGGACTAGCGGGAGTGAGACCCAGTACTTC. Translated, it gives CAWSVGGTSGSETQYF.

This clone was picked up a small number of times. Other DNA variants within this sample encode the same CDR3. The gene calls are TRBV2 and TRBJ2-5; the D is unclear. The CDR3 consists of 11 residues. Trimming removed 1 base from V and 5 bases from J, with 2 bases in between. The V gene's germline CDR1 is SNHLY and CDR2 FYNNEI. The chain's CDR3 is CASSEEETQYF. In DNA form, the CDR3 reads TGTGCCAGCAGTGAAGAGGAGACCCAGTACTTC.